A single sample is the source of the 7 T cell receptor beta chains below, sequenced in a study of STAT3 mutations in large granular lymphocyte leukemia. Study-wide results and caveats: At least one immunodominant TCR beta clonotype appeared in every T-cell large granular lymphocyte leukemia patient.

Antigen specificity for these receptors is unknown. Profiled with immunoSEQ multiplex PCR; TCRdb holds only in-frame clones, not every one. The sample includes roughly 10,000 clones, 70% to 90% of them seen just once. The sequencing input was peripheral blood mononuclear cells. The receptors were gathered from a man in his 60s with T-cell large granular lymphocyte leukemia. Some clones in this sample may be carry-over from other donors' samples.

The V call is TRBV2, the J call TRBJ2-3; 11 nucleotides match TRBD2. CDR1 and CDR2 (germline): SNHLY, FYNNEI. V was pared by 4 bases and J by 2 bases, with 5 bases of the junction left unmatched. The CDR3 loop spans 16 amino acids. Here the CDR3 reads CASSGSSGRNTDTQYF. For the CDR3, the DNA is TGTGCCAGCAGTGGTTCTAGCGGGAGGAACACAGATACGCAGTATTTT.

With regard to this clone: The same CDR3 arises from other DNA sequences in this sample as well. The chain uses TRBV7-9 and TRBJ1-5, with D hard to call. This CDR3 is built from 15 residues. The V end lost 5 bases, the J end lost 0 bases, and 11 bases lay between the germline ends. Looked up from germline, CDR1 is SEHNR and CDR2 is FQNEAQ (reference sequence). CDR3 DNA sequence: TGTGCCAGCAGCCCTCGCGGCGGTAGCAATCAGCCCCAGCATTTT. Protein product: CASSPRGGSNQPQHF. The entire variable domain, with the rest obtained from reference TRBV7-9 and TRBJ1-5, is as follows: DTGVSQNPRHKITKRGQNVTFRCDPISEHNRLYWYRQTLGQGPEFLTYFQNEAQLEKSRLLSDRFSAERPKGSFSTLEIQRTEQGDSAMYLCASSPRGGSNQPQHFGDGTRLSIL.

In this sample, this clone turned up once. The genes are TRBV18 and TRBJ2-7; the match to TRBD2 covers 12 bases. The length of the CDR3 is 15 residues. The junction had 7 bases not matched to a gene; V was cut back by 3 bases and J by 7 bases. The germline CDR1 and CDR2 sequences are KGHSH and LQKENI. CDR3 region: CASSPLAGGPEEQYF. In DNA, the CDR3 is TGTGCCAGCTCACCTCTAGCGGGAGGGCCGGAGGAGCAGTACTTC.

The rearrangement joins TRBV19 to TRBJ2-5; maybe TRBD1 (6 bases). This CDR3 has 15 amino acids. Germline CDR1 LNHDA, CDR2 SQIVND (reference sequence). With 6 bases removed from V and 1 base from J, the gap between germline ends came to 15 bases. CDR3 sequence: CASSVQGNFQETQYF. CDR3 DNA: TGTGCCAGTAGCGTACAGGGAAACTTCCAAGAGACCCAGTACTTC.

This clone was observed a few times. The CDR3 coding sequence is TGTGCCAGCACCAAAATCGGACCTGGGGAGCAGTACTTC. Its translation is CASTKIGPGEQYF. The V and J genes are TRBV6-6 and TRBJ2-7; D call uncertain. The V gene lost 7 bases and the J gene lost 7 bases, with 17 bases spanning the gap. Germline lookup yields CDR1 MNHNY and CDR2 SVGAGI (reference sequence). The CDR3 has 13 residues.

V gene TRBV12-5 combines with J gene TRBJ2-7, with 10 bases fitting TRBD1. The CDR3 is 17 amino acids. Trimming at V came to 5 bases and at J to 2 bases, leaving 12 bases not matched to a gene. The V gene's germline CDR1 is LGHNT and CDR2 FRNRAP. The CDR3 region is CASGPRGQGSYPYEQYF. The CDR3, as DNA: TGTGCTAGTGGTCCGAGGGGACAGGGGTCCTACCCCTACGAGCAGTACTTC. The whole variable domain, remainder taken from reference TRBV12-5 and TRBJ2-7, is DARVTQTPRHKVTEMGQEVTMRCQPILGHNTVFWYRQTMMQGLELLAYFRNRAPLDDSGMPKDRFSAEMPDATLATLKIQPSEPRDSAVYFCASGPRGQGSYPYEQYFGPGTRLTVT.

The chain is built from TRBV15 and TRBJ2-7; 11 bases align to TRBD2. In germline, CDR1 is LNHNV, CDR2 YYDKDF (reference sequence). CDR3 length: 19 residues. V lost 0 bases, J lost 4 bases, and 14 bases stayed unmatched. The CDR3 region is CATSRDVDYWASGRYEQYF. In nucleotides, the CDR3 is TGTGCCACCAGCAGAGATGTTGATTATTGGGCTAGCGGGAGGTACGAGCAGTACTTC.